Listed here are 14 T cell receptor beta chains from one sample, sequenced in a study of identical twins' blood T cells. TCRdb reprocessed the 5' RACE reads via MiXCR and lists one record per CDR3 protein. The sample carries 350,000 to 450,000 distinct CDR3 sequences, about 28% recorded once. Sequenced: PBMCs. The receptors originated from a woman aged 18-49 years in good health.

The gene calls are TRBV2 and TRBJ1-4; D perhaps matches TRBD1 (6 bases). CDR1 is SNHLY, CDR2 FYNNEI, per germline. The CDR3 is 14 residues long. Trimming took off 4 bases at V and 7 bases at J, with 13 bases between the two ends. CDR3 nucleotides: TGTGCCAGCAGTGTCAGGGGTAACTCTGAAAAACTGTTTTTT. This translates into CASSVRGNSEKLFF.

The chain couples TRBV7-6 to TRBJ1-2; maybe TRBD1 (6 bases). Germline CDR1 and CDR2: SGHVS and FNYEAQ. Trimming shortened V by 1 base and J by 7 bases, and 19 bases separated the two germline ends. The CDR3 spans 16 residues. The CDR3 nucleotides read TGTGCCAGCAGCTTAGGTCAGCGGGGGCGGAATGTTGGCTACACCTTC. It yields the protein CASSLGQRGRNVGYTF.

The chain joins TRBV29-1 to TRBJ2-5, with D uncertain. This CDR3 comprises 12 residues. V was pared by 3 bases and J by 3 bases, with 8 bases between. Germline CDR1 is SQVTM and CDR2 is ANQGSEA. In DNA form, the CDR3 reads TGCAGCGTTGAGGCCCGAAAAGAGACCCAGTACTTC. Translated: CSVEARKETQYF.

This clonotype was seen many times. J is TRBJ2-1 and V is TRBV7-9; D uncertain. CDR1 is SEHNR, CDR2 FQNEAQ, per germline (reference sequence). The CDR3 loop spans 14 amino acids. Trimming took 5 bases from V and 0 from J, leaving 8 bases between them. CDR3 in amino acids: CASSPRSSYNEQFF. DNA for the CDR3: TGTGCCAGCAGCCCCCGAAGCTCCTACAATGAGCAGTTCTTC.

This clonotype was seen many times. CDR3 loop: CSVDAGRNEKLFF. For the CDR3, the DNA is TGCAGCGTTGATGCAGGGAGAAATGAAAAACTGTTTTTT. The genes are TRBV29-1 and TRBJ1-4; D perhaps matches TRBD1 (5 bases). Trimming took off 3 bases at V and 5 bases at J, with 10 bases between the two ends. From germline, CDR1 is SQVTM and CDR2 ANQGSEA. This CDR3 comprises 13 residues.

CDR3 protein: CASSWTTASPPGNTIYF. CDR3 nucleotide sequence: TGCGCCAGCAGCTGGACCACAGCTTCACCCCCTGGAAACACCATATATTTT. This chain uses TRBV5-1 with TRBJ1-3; D gene uncertain. V lost 3 bases and J 2 bases, leaving 18 bases between the germline ends. The CDR3 sequence is 17 residues long. Germline V gene lookup returns CDR1 SGHRS and CDR2 YFSETQ.

The gene calls are TRBV29-1 and TRBJ1-2, with 8 bases lining up with TRBD1. V gave up 5 bases and J gave up 8 bases; unmatched junction bases: 7. The CDR3 is made up of 12 amino acids. Germline V CDR1 and CDR2: SQVTM, ANQGSEA. CDR3 loop: CSVYRGRRGYTF. The CDR3 region has the DNA TGCAGCGTTTACAGGGGGAGACGGGGCTACACCTTC.

This clonotype was counted once. The chain carries TRBV7-9 and TRBJ1-1, with no clear D. This CDR3 spans 14 amino acids. Germline CDR1 SEHNR, CDR2 FQNEAQ (reference sequence). V shed 5 bases and J shed 1 base, with 11 bases lying between them. CDR3 in DNA: TGTGCCAGCAGCCCGGCGCCCGCGAACACTGAAGCTTTCTTT. This gives the protein CASSPAPANTEAFF.

The CDR3 DNA is TGCAGTGTTACTAGCGGGGGGACAGATACGCAGTATTTT. Translating gives CSVTSGGTDTQYF. The chain has TRBV20-1 and TRBJ2-3, with 12 positions matching TRBD2. The germline V gene has CDR1 DFQATT and CDR2 SNEGSKA (reference sequence). Trimming at V came to 7 bases and at J to 3 bases, leaving 2 bases not matched to a gene. The CDR3 totals 13 residues.

This chain joins TRBV7-8 and TRBJ1-2, with D uncertain. V shed 1 base and J shed 0 bases, with 3 bases lying between them. From germline, CDR1 is SGHVS and CDR2 FQNEAQ. This CDR3 is 13 amino acids long. The CDR3 sequence: CASSLVANYGYTF. The DNA of the CDR3 is TGTGCCAGCAGCTTAGTGGCTAACTATGGCTACACCTTC.

There are a few counts of this clonotype. V usage is TRBV11-2 and J usage is TRBJ2-2; D gene unclear. The length of the CDR3 is 16 residues. The V gene lost 5 bases and the J gene lost 0 bases, with 13 bases spanning the gap. Germline V gene lookup returns CDR1 SGHAT and CDR2 FQNNGV. The chain's CDR3 is CASSRFGQSNTGELFF. CDR3 nucleotides: TGTGCCAGCAGCCGCTTCGGCCAGTCGAACACCGGGGAGCTGTTTTTT.

This clonotype was counted many times. J is TRBJ1-2 and V is TRBV2, with unresolved D. Germline V CDR1 and CDR2: SNHLY, FYNNEI. The ends were cut back, 7 bases at V and 6 bases at J, with 9 bases in the middle. This CDR3 spans 11 amino acids. The CDR3, as DNA: TGTGCCAGCAAGGACGGCAATGGCTACACCTTC. Protein: CASKDGNGYTF.

The V gene is TRBV20-1, the J gene TRBJ1-2, with unresolved D. CDR1 and CDR2 from the germline V gene are DFQATT and SNEGSKA (reference sequence). V was cut by 5 bases and J by 4 bases, with 11 bases left in between. This CDR3 contains 12 residues. The CDR3 sequence: CSAGRQSYGYTF. Written as DNA, the CDR3 is TGCAGTGCTGGTCGGCAGAGCTATGGCTACACCTTC.

CDR3 nucleotides: TGTGCCAGCAGCGGGACAACTTATACCTTC. This codes for CASSGTTYTF. The chain carries TRBV9 and TRBJ1-2; tentative D call: TRBD1 (5 bases). V lost 3 bases and J 14 bases, leaving 11 bases between the germline ends. Germline V gives CDR1 SGDLS, CDR2 YYNGEE. The length of the CDR3 is 10 residues.